The present TCR beta chain was sequenced within a study of cytomegalovirus exposure and HLA in healthy donors. Everyone who donated was a healthy bone marrow donor. These donors counted as nominally healthy when sampled, but unrecorded immune exposures were likely. The study ran its PCR with 60 Vbeta and 13 Jbeta primers. Generated by immunoSEQ multiplex PCR, the TCRdb table keeps only in-frame clones and is missing some. The table shows more than 95,000 clones, with 76% occurring only once. Per germline, CDR1 SQVTM and CDR2 ANQGSEA. The CDR3 extends over 13 amino acids. Trimming removed 7 bases at V and 8 bases at J, with 17 bases between. On this clone: Its target is unknown.

Study conclusions and caveats: Association of 17,000 or so TCR beta sequences with HLA alleles was found at 0.05 false discovery rate in a later analysis.

The clonotype was recovered from a man in his forties or fifties in good health and CMV-seronegative. The gene calls are TRBV29-1 and TRBJ1-4; no firm D call. Source material: PBMCs. DNA of the CDR3: TGCAGCGCCCGTGTGACTTCGGGGGAAAAACTGTTTTTT. Translated: CSARVTSGEKLFF. Complete variable domain (other parts from reference TRBV29-1 and TRBJ1-4): SAVISQKPSRDICQRGTSLTIQCQVDSQVTMMFWYRQQPGQSLTLIATANQGSEATYESGFVIDKFPISRPNLTFSTLTVSNMSPEDSSIYLCSARVTSGEKLFFGSGTQLSVL.